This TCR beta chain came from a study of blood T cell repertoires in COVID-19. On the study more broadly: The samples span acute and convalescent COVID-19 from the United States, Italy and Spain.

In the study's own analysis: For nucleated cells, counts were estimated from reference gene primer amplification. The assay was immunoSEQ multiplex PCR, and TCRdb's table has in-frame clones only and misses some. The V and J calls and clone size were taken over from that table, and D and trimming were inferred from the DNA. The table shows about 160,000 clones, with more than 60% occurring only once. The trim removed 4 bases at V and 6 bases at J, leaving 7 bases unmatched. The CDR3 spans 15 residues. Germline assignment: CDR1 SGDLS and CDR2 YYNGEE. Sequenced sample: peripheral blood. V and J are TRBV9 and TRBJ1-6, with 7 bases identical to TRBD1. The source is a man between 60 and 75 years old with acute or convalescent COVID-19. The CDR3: CASSPWDSPNSPLHF. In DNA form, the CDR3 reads TGTGCCAGCAGCCCTTGGGACAGCCCTAATTCACCCCTCCACTTT. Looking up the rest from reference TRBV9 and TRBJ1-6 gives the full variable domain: DSGVTQTPKHLITATGQRVTLRCSPRSGDLSVYWYQQSLDQGLQFLIQYYNGEERAKGNILERFSAQQFPDLHSELNLSSLELGDSALYFCASSPWDSPNSPLHFGNGTRLTVT.